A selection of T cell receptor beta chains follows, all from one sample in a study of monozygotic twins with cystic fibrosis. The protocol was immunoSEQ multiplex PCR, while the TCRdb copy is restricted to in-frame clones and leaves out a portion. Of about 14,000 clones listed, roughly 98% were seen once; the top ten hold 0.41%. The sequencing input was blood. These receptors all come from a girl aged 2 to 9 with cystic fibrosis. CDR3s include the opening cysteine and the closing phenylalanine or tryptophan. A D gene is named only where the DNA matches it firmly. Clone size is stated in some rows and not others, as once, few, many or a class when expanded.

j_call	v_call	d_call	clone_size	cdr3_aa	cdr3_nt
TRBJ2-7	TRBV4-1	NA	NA	CASSPPGGGRTYEQYF	TGCGCCAGCAGCCCACCGGGGGGCGGGAGAACCTACGAGCAGTACTTC
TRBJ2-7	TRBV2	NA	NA	CASRNRDLSYEQYF	TGTGCCAGCAGAAACCGGGACCTTTCCTACGAGCAGTACTTC
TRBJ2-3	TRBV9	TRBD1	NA	CASSALGQSTDTQYF	TGTGCCAGCAGCGCCTTGGGACAGTCCACAGATACGCAGTATTTT
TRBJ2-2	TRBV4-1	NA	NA	CASSKLDNTGELFF	TGCGCCAGCAGCAAACTCGACAACACCGGGGAGCTGTTTTTT
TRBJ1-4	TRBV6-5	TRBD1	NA	CASSYMGTGDEKLFF	TGTGCCAGCAGTTACATGGGGACAGGGGATGAAAAACTGTTTTTT
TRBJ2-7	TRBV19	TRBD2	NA	CASRFSGRGYEQYF	TGTGCCAGTAGATTCAGCGGGAGAGGGTACGAGCAGTACTTC
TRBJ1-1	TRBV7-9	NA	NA	CASSPGTPEAFF	TGTGCCAGCAGCCCCGGGACTCCTGAAGCTTTCTTT
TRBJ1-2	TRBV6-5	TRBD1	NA	CASSNPGQLYGYTF	TGTGCCAGCAGTAATCCGGGACAGCTCTATGGCTACACCTTC
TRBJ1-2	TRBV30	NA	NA	CAWSFQTGYTF	TGTGCCTGGAGTTTCCAGACGGGCTACACCTTC
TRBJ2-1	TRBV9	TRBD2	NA	CASSVDSGTTGDEQFF	TGTGCCAGCAGCGTAGATAGCGGGACCACCGGAGATGAGCAGTTCTTC
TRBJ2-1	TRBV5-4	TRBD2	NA	CASSFSGSSYNEQFF	TGTGCCAGCAGCTTTAGCGGGAGCTCCTACAATGAGCAGTTCTTC
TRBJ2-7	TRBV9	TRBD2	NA	CASSVAGLAGTYEQYF	TGTGCCAGCAGCGTCGCCGGACTAGCGGGAACCTACGAGCAGTACTTC
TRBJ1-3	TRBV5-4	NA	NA	CASSHTGTGNTIYF	TGTGCCAGCAGCCATACAGGGACTGGAAACACCATATATTTT
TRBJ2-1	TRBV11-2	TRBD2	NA	CASSLVGGLHEQFF	TGTGCCAGCAGCTTAGTGGGGGGGTTGCATGAGCAGTTCTTC
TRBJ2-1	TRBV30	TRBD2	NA	CAWSGWGLAGTEQFF	TGTGCCTGGAGTGGATGGGGTCTAGCGGGAACTGAGCAGTTCTTC
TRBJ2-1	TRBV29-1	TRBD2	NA	CSVEGLAGGPSSYNEQFF	TGCAGCGTTGAGGGACTAGCGGGAGGACCGAGCTCCTACAATGAGCAGTTCTTC
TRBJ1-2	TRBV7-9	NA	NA	CASSLGTLAHYGYTF	TGTGCCAGCAGCTTAGGGACCTTGGCCCACTATGGCTACACCTTC
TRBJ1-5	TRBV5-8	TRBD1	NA	CASSLRGRGQPQHF	TGTGCCAGCAGCTTAAGGGGGCGAGGGCAGCCCCAGCATTTT
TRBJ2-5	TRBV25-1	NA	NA	CASSELGGPGETQYF	TGTGCCAGCAGTGAATTAGGGGGGCCGGGGGAGACCCAGTACTTC
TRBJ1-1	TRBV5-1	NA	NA	CASSFYRGDTEAFF	TGCGCCAGCAGCTTTTACCGGGGGGACACTGAAGCTTTCTTT
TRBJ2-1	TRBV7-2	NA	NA	CASSSTGGTLYNEQFF	TGTGCCAGCAGCTCAACTGGCGGGACCCTCTACAATGAGCAGTTCTTC
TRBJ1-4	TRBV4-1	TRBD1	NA	CASSQDLRLRGTANEKLFF	TGCGCCAGCAGCCAAGATCTCAGGCTCAGGGGGACAGCTAATGAAAAACTGTTTTTT
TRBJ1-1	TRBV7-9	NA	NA	CASSPQGNTEAFF	TGTGCCAGCAGCCCACAGGGGAACACTGAAGCTTTCTTT
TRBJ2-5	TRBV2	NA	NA	CASRRVPQETQYF	TGTGCCAGCAGACGAGTACCTCAAGAGACCCAGTACTTC
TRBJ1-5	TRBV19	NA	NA	CASSRDTAVYSNQPQHF	TGTGCCAGTAGTCGCGACACGGCGGTCTATAGCAATCAGCCCCAGCATTTT
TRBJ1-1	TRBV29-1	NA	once	CSADGGRGTEAFF	TGCAGCGCCGATGGGGGCAGGGGCACTGAAGCTTTCTTT
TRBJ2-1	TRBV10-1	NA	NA	CASRWQDPYNEQFF	TGCGCCAGCAGGTGGCAGGACCCCTACAATGAGCAGTTCTTC
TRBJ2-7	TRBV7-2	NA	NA	CASSLEAPGEQYF	TGTGCCAGCAGCCTCGAGGCCCCTGGCGAGCAGTACTTC
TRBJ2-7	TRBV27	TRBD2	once	CASRQSGRPYEQYF	TGTGCCAGCAGACAGAGCGGGAGACCCTACGAGCAGTACTTC